Listed below are T cell receptor beta chains from one sample, sequenced in a study of regulatory T cells in long-lasting Graves disease. TCRdb passed the multiplex PCR reads through MiXCR, listing each CDR3 protein once. This sample carries some 450,000 distinct CDR3 sequences, roughly a quarter of them seen once, and the ten largest clones take approximately 28%. Sequencing was performed on peripheral blood mononuclear cells (PBMCs), taken when the disease was refractory, from a patient treated with antithyroid drugs. These receptors originate from a female donor with Graves disease. Both conserved end residues are part of each CDR3. Each record gives: J gene, V gene, CDR3 length, CDR3 protein.

J gene: TRBJ2-3
V gene: TRBV5-1
CDR3 length: 19
CDR3 protein: CASSLPTQQVAGSADTQYF

J gene: TRBJ1-1
V gene: TRBV6-1
CDR3 length: 16
CDR3 protein: CASSFHSTGRNTEAFF

J gene: TRBJ2-7
V gene: TRBV29-1
CDR3 length: 14
CDR3 protein: CSVTQSITSYEQYF

J gene: TRBJ1-5
V gene: TRBV20-1
CDR3 length: 15
CDR3 protein: CSARTGVNSNQPQHF

J gene: TRBJ1-6
V gene: TRBV20-1
CDR3 length: 14
CDR3 protein: CSVKADIANSPLHF

J gene: TRBJ2-1
V gene: TRBV20-1
CDR3 length: 18
CDR3 protein: CSARSNTLAGGPFNEQFF

J gene: TRBJ2-7
V gene: TRBV27
CDR3 length: 15
CDR3 protein: CASSSPGQGLHEQYF

J gene: TRBJ2-7
V gene: TRBV7-2
CDR3 length: 14
CDR3 protein: CASRPGTGFYEQYF

J gene: TRBJ1-1
V gene: TRBV18
CDR3 length: 13
CDR3 protein: CASSRTGRAEAFF

J gene: TRBJ1-4
V gene: TRBV11-1
CDR3 length: 15
CDR3 protein: CASRTRGGNNEKLFF

J gene: TRBJ2-2
V gene: TRBV15
CDR3 length: 15
CDR3 protein: CATSRDFSGGGELFF

J gene: TRBJ2-4
V gene: TRBV10-3
CDR3 length: 13
CDR3 protein: CAISESAVDIQYF

J gene: TRBJ2-4
V gene: TRBV12-3/TRBV12-4
CDR3 length: 14
CDR3 protein: CASSPRLAKNIQYF

J gene: TRBJ1-6
V gene: TRBV5-4
CDR3 length: 15
CDR3 protein: CASSLENSNNSPLHF

J gene: TRBJ1-5
V gene: TRBV12-3/TRBV12-4
CDR3 length: 16
CDR3 protein: CASSFSGAGPNQPQHF

J gene: TRBJ2-7
V gene: TRBV5-1
CDR3 length: 14
CDR3 protein: CASSLTTGGYEQYF